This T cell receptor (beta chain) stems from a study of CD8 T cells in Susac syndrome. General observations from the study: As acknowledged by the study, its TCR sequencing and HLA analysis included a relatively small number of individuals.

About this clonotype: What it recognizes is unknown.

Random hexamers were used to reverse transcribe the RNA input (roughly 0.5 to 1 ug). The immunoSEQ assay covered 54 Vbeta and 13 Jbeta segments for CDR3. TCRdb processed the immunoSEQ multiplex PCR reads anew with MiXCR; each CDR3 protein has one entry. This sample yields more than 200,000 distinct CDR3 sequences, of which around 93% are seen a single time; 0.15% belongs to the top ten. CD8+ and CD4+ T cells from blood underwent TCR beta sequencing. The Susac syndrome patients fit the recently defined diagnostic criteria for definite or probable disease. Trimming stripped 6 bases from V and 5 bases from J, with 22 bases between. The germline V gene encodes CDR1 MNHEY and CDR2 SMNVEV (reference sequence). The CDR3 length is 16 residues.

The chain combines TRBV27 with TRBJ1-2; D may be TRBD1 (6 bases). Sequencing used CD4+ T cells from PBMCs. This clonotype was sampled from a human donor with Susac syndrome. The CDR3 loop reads CASSRGASGELYGYTF. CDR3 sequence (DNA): TGTGCCAGCAGCCGGGGTGCATCAGGGGAACTATATGGCTACACCTTC.